A single sample is the source of the 31 T cell receptor beta chains below, sequenced in a study of T cells in Graves' hyperthyroidism and ophthalmopathy. TCR beta CDR3 regions were amplified from RNA. The study used the HTBI primer set for a first-round RT-PCR of the TCR CDR3. TCRdb processed the multiplex PCR reads anew with MiXCR; each CDR3 protein has one entry. Of 700,000 or so distinct CDR3 sequences in the sample, approximately 16% were seen once. The sequenced sample was blood. Every receptor here comes from a man aged 18 to 30 with Graves' hyperthyroidism.

The sample holds one count of this clonotype. Being one base from a much bigger clone, this may be a read error. This rearrangement joins TRBV7-9 to TRBJ2-1, with D perhaps matching TRBD2 (6 bases). The CDR3 loop spans 13 amino acids. Germline CDR1 reads SEHNR; CDR2 reads FQNEAQ (reference sequence). The CDR3 protein is CASSLGGRGEQLF. The DNA of the CDR3 is TGTGCCAGCAGCTTAGGCGGCCGCGGGGAGCAGCTCTTC. Based on the CDR3 plus reference TRBV7-9 and TRBJ2-1, the full variable domain is DTGVSQNPRHKITKRGQNVTFRCDPISEHNRLYWYRQTLGQGPEFLTYFQNEAQLEKSRLLSDRFSAERPKGSFSTLEIQRTEQGDSAMYLCASSLGGRGEQLFGPGTRLTVL.

Ten or more counts support this clonotype. The chain links TRBV11-3 to TRBJ2-3; either TRBD1 or TRBD2 may fit D (5 bases each). In germline, CDR1 is SGHNT, CDR2 YENEEA. CDR3 size: 14 residues. V lost 2 bases to trimming and J lost 2 bases, with 8 bases between them. The CDR3 protein is CASSLRDHTDTQYF. CDR3 nucleotide sequence: TGTGCCAGCAGCTTAAGGGACCACACAGATACGCAGTATTTT.

This clonotype was detected ten times or more. The V and J genes are TRBV28 and TRBJ2-3; no reliable D call. The CDR3 is 14 amino acids. Trimming shortened V by 3 bases and J by 0 bases, and 7 bases separated the two germline ends. CDR1 and CDR2 (germline): MDHEN, SYDVKM. The DNA for the CDR3 is TGTGCCAGCAGTTTGGAGTATAGCACAGATACGCAGTATTTT. It encodes CASSLEYSTDTQYF.

This clonotype was counted between two and nine times. V gene TRBV6-9 combines with J gene TRBJ2-5, with D possibly matching TRBD2 (7 bases). Germline CDR1 reads MNHGY; CDR2 reads SVAAGI. This CDR3 is built from 17 residues. V dropped 4 bases and J dropped 2 bases, with 20 bases sitting between them. The CDR3 region is CASSLGPRGATQETQYF. CDR3 DNA: TGTGCCAGCAGTTTAGGCCCCCGGGGGGCGACTCAAGAGACCCAGTACTTC.

This clonotype was observed a few times. The gene calls are TRBV27 and TRBJ1-5; D unresolved. CDR3 size: 13 residues. V gave up 6 bases and J gave up 7 bases, with 13 bases separating them. Germline V gene data show CDR1 as MNHEY and CDR2 as SMNVEV (reference sequence). This CDR3 reads CASSPRPVQPQHF. The CDR3 region has the DNA TGTGCCAGCAGCCCTCGACCGGTCCAGCCCCAGCATTTT.

This clonotype was picked up a small number of times. The V call is TRBV4-1, the J call TRBJ2-1; no definite D call. The germline gives CDR1 MGHRA, CDR2 YSYEKL. Trimming left V 1 base short and J 0 bases short, with 7 bases between. The CDR3 totals 15 residues. CDR3 loop: CASSQARSSYNEQFF. In DNA, the CDR3 is TGCGCCAGCAGCCAAGCGCGGAGCTCCTACAATGAGCAGTTCTTC.

This clonotype occurred a few times. The V and J genes are TRBV18 and TRBJ1-4; D might be TRBD1 (5 bases). Germline V CDR1 and CDR2: KGHSH, LQKENI. Deletions cut 3 bases from V and 0 bases from J, with 11 bases between. This CDR3 region has 16 residues. The CDR3 DNA follows: TGTGCCAGCTCACCGGAAGGGGCAGCAACTAATGAAAAACTGTTTTTT. It translates to CASSPEGAATNEKLFF.

The chain recombines TRBV3-1 with TRBJ2-6; D call uncertain. The CDR3 is made up of 14 amino acids. The V end was cut by 4 bases, the J end by 2 bases, with 6 bases between. Per germline, CDR1 LGHDT and CDR2 YNNKEL (reference sequence). The chain's CDR3 is CASSLSPGANVLTF. DNA for the CDR3: TGTGCCAGCAGCCTTAGCCCTGGGGCCAACGTCCTGACTTTC.

This clonotype came up many times. The chain uses TRBV30 and TRBJ1-1, with 12 bases identical to TRBD1. This CDR3 is built from 14 residues. Unmatched junction bases numbered 1, after V lost 3 bases and J lost 2 bases. Germline V gene data show CDR1 as GTSNPN and CDR2 as SVGIG (reference sequence). CDR3 in DNA: TGTGCCTGGAGCGGGACAGGGGGCAACACTGAAGCTTTCTTT. This encodes CAWSGTGGNTEAFF.

This clonotype was picked up many times. The chain recombines TRBV24-1 with TRBJ2-2; D possibly corresponds to TRBD1 (6 bases). The CDR3 extends over 15 amino acids. Germline V lookup: CDR1 KGHDR, CDR2 SFDVKD. Trimming pared 3 bases from V and 5 bases from J, leaving 12 bases between. The CDR3 DNA is TGTGCCACCAGTGATCCGGGACATCGGACCGGGGAGCTGTTTTTT. This gives the protein CATSDPGHRTGELFF.

This clonotype appeared many times. The rearrangement uses TRBV7-2 and TRBJ2-3; D gene uncertain. The CDR3 length is 15 residues. The V end was cut by 5 bases, the J end by 2 bases, with 14 bases between. CDR1 and CDR2 (germline): SGHTA, FQGNSA. The DNA for the CDR3 is TGTGCCAGCAGCGTAAACTTGCAGACCACAGATACGCAGTATTTT. This translates into CASSVNLQTTDTQYF.

In this sample, this clonotype turned up a few times. The rearrangement uses TRBV18 and TRBJ2-3; tentatively, D is TRBD1 (5 bases). CDR3 length equals 16 residues. V was pared by 0 bases and J by 6 bases, with 16 bases between. The germline CDR1 and CDR2 sequences are KGHSH and LQKENI. CDR3 amino acids: CASSPPSSQGADTQYF. In DNA, the CDR3 is TGTGCCAGCTCACCACCCTCTTCGCAGGGTGCGGATACGCAGTATTTT.

This clonotype was detected many times. The rearrangement joins TRBV27 to TRBJ2-5; TRBD2 agrees at 10 bases. The CDR3 runs 14 residues. Unmatched junction bases numbered 8, after V lost 8 bases and J lost 5 bases. CDR1 and CDR2 from the germline V gene are MNHEY and SMNVEV (reference sequence). The CDR3 DNA follows: TGTGCCAGCGCCGGAGCGGGAGGGGTGGAGACCCAGTACTTC. Its translation is CASAGAGGVETQYF.

The rearrangement uses TRBV29-1 and TRBJ1-1; no clear D gene. The germline CDR1 and CDR2 sequences are SQVTM and ANQGSEA. V lost 2 bases and J lost 3, with 10 bases in between. The CDR3 runs to 13 residues. The CDR3 spells CSVERARDTEAFF. The CDR3 DNA reads TGCAGCGTTGAAAGGGCTCGGGACACTGAAGCTTTCTTT.

This clonotype was picked up one time. One base away lies a much larger clone, so this may be a sequencing read error. J is TRBJ1-1 and V is TRBV3-1; D not resolved. This CDR3 has 13 residues. Trimming removed 4 bases from V and 4 bases from J, with 10 bases in between. Germline V gene data show CDR1 as LGHDT and CDR2 as YNNKEL (reference sequence). The CDR3 sequence: CASSLRHLTEAFF. In DNA, the CDR3 is TGTGCCAGCAGCCTCAGACACCTCACTGAAGCTTTCTTT.

This clonotype was detected many times. V and J are TRBV27 and TRBJ2-1; D remains unclear. The CDR3 is made up of 14 amino acids. The V and J ends lost 5 bases and 0 bases respectively, with 8 bases between them. The germline V gene has CDR1 MNHEY and CDR2 SMNVEV (reference sequence). The CDR3 region has the DNA TGTGCCAGCAGTACGATGAGCTCCTACAATGAGCAGTTCTTC. Translation: CASSTMSSYNEQFF.

This clonotype was observed many times. J is TRBJ2-1 and V is TRBV2, with 10 bases identical to TRBD1. The junction had 13 bases not matched to a gene; V was cut back by 6 bases and J by 8 bases. CDR1 SNHLY and CDR2 FYNNEI come from the germline V gene. The CDR3 contains 16 residues. CDR3 protein: CASSLSPGQGFDEQFF. DNA of the CDR3: TGTGCCAGCAGCCTCTCACCGGGACAGGGGTTTGATGAGCAGTTCTTC.

This chain links TRBV24-1 with TRBJ2-3, with D perhaps matching TRBD1 (5 bases). CDR3 length equals 13 residues. Deletions cut 4 bases from V and 3 bases from J, with 7 bases between. From germline, CDR1 is KGHDR and CDR2 SFDVKD. CDR3 nucleotides: TGTGCCACCAGTGAGAGACAGACAGATACGCAGTATTTT. Translating gives CATSERQTDTQYF.

The table lists this clonotype with a few counts. The chain couples TRBV10-3 to TRBJ2-1; unclear D gene. V lost 10 bases, J lost 12 bases, and 19 bases lay in between. The CDR3 runs 12 residues. Germline V gene lookup returns CDR1 ENHRY and CDR2 SYGVKD. The CDR3 region is CASPDERPWQFF. CDR3 bases: TGTGCCAGCCCGGACGAGAGACCCTGGCAGTTCTTC.

This clonotype was counted between two and nine times. The J gene is TRBJ2-7, the V gene TRBV6-7; no clear D. TRBV6-7 belongs to the ORF category, with a function that is uncertain. CDR3 length: 11 amino acids. V was shortened by 6 bases and J by 4 bases, with 7 bases between the two germline ends. CDR3 amino acids: CASRVKYEQYF. The DNA for the CDR3 is TGTGCCAGCAGGGTAAAGTACGAGCAGTACTTC.

This clonotype was counted a few times. The chain couples TRBV20-1 to TRBJ1-1; TRBD1 matches at 12 bases. Trimming removed 4 bases from V and 7 bases from J; junction bases left unmatched: 16. This CDR3 contains 17 residues. The V gene's germline CDR1 is DFQATT and CDR2 SNEGSKA (reference sequence). The CDR3 nucleotides are TGCAGTGCTAACGAACCTGGGGGACAGGGGGCGTCCAATGAAGCTTTCTTT. The encoded protein is CSANEPGGQGASNEAFF.

At least ten counts were recorded for this clonotype. The rearrangement links TRBV7-3 to TRBJ2-7; D unresolved. Trimming stripped 2 bases from V and 3 bases from J, with 8 bases between. Per germline, CDR1 SGHTA and CDR2 FQGTGA. The CDR3 is 13 amino acids. CDR3 sequence (DNA): TGTGCCAGCAGCTTAGACCTAGGCTACGAGCAGTACTTC. Protein: CASSLDLGYEQYF.

In this sample, this clonotype turned up many times. This chain uses TRBV6-1 with TRBJ2-2, with 11 bases aligning to TRBD2. Germline V gene data show CDR1 as MNHNS and CDR2 as SASEGT. The CDR3 spans 18 residues. J gave up 0 bases and V 3 bases, and 6 bases lay outside the gene matches. The CDR3: CASSDRLAGPTNTGELFF. The CDR3 bases are TGTGCCAGCAGTGATAGACTAGCGGGACCTACGAACACCGGGGAGCTGTTTTTT.

The CDR3 is CASSLVGVGYTF. The DNA of the CDR3 is TGTGCCAGCAGCTTAGTAGGGGTAGGCTACACCTTC. The chain is built from TRBV7-9 and TRBJ1-2; D may be TRBD1 (5 bases). The CDR3 has 12 amino acids. Germline CDR1 SEHNR, CDR2 FQNEAQ (reference sequence). With 1 base removed from V and 8 bases from J, the gap between germline ends came to 8 bases.

The V call is TRBV7-9, the J call TRBJ1-2; TRBD1 matches 9 bases. Germline V CDR1 and CDR2: SEHNR, FQNEAQ (reference sequence). The V segment lost 1 base and the J segment 2 bases; nucleotides outside the gene matches: 8. This CDR3 is 17 amino acids long. DNA for the CDR3: TGTGCCAGCAGCTTAGACGTGACAGGGGGAATGAACTATGGCTACACCTTC. It translates to CASSLDVTGGMNYGYTF.

This clonotype was recorded at least ten times. The rearrangement uses TRBV7-2 and TRBJ2-1, with D perhaps TRBD1 (5 bases). Germline CDR1 SGHTA, CDR2 FQGNSA. With 8 bases removed from V and 5 bases from J, the gap between germline ends came to 13 bases. CDR3 length: 13 amino acids. The DNA of the CDR3 is TGTGCCAGCTCCTTCGACAGAGACAATGAGCAGTTCTTC. Encoded protein: CASSFDRDNEQFF. The full variable domain, its missing parts supplied by reference TRBV7-2 and TRBJ2-1, is GAGVSQSPSNKVTEKGKDVELRCDPISGHTALYWYRQSLGQGLEFLIYFQGNSAPDKSGLPSDRFSAERTGGSVSTLTIQRTQQEDSAVYLCASSFDRDNEQFFGPGTRLTVL.

This clonotype was counted at least ten times. The CDR3 DNA reads TGTGCCAGCAGTACGGGTGGAGGTAATGAAAAACTGTTTTTT. Its protein product is CASSTGGGNEKLFF. The chain is built from TRBV2 and TRBJ1-4; D is ambiguous. Germline V lookup: CDR1 SNHLY, CDR2 FYNNEI. The CDR3 length is 14 residues. Deletions cut 5 bases from V and 4 bases from J, with 11 bases between.

This clonotype appeared many times. The V call is TRBV6-2 or TRBV6-3, the J call TRBJ2-2; tentative D call: TRBD1 (5 bases). V was shortened by 4 bases and J by 4 bases, with 7 bases between the two germline ends. This CDR3 is built from 13 residues. In germline, CDR1 is MNHEY, CDR2 SVGEGT. For the CDR3, the DNA is TGTGCCAGCAGTTTCGACAGCACCGGGGAGCTGTTTTTT. Residues: CASSFDSTGELFF.

This clonotype occurred many times. This chain links TRBV2 with TRBJ1-3, with unresolved D. This CDR3 is built from 16 residues. Germline V gene data show CDR1 as SNHLY and CDR2 as FYNNEI. The V end lost 3 bases, the J end lost 0 bases, and 12 bases lay between the germline ends. Here the CDR3 DNA reads TGTGCCAGCAGTGATCCGCGTCGCGGCTCTGGAAACACCATATATTTT. Protein: CASSDPRRGSGNTIYF.

Many counts were recorded for this clonotype. The chain carries TRBV30 and TRBJ2-1; unclear D gene. This CDR3 is 13 amino acids long. Per the germline V gene, CDR1 is GTSNPN and CDR2 is SVGIG (reference sequence). V was shortened by 3 bases and J by 7 bases, with 13 bases between the two germline ends. The CDR3 DNA reads as TGTGCCTGGAGGAACCCGGGTTGGAATGAGCAGTTCTTC. Amino acid sequence: CAWRNPGWNEQFF. Complete variable domain (other parts from reference TRBV30 and TRBJ2-1): SQTIHQWPATLVQPVGSPLSLECTVEGTSNPNLYWYRQAAGRGLQLLFYSVGIGQISSEVPQNLSASRPQDRQFILSSKKLLLSDSGFYLCAWRNPGWNEQFFGPGTRLTVL.

This clonotype occurred many times. The genes are TRBV20-1 and TRBJ2-1, with 8 bases identical to TRBD2. Germline loops: CDR1 DFQATT, CDR2 SNEGSKA (reference sequence). The CDR3 is made up of 15 amino acids. Unmatched junction bases numbered 5, after V lost 0 bases and J lost 4 bases. The CDR3: CSARDRSSGYNEQFF. The CDR3 nucleotides are TGCAGTGCTAGAGATAGGTCTAGCGGGTACAATGAGCAGTTCTTC.